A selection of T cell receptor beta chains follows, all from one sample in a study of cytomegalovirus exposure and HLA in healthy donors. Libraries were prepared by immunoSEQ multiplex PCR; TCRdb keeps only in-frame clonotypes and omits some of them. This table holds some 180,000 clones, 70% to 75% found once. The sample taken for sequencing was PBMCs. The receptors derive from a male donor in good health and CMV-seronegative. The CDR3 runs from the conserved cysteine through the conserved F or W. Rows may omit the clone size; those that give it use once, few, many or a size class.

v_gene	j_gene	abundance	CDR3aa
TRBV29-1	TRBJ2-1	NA	CSVGGNEQFF
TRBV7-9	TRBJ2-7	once	CASSLGRESSYEQYF
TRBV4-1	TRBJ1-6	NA	CASSLRQGSDSYNSPLHF
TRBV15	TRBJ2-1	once	CATSSPTLRLEQFF
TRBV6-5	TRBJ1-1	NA	CATEGRGNTEAFF
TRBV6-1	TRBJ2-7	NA	CASSVRIDRASYEQYF
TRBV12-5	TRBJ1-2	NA	CASGLVLIGAGQVGRGYTF
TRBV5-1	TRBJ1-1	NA	CASSSNLQGNTEAFF
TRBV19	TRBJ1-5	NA	CATKDIAGGWGNQPQHF
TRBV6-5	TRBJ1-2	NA	CASSLGQGVGYGYTF
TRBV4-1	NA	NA	CASSWGTGSSYEQYF